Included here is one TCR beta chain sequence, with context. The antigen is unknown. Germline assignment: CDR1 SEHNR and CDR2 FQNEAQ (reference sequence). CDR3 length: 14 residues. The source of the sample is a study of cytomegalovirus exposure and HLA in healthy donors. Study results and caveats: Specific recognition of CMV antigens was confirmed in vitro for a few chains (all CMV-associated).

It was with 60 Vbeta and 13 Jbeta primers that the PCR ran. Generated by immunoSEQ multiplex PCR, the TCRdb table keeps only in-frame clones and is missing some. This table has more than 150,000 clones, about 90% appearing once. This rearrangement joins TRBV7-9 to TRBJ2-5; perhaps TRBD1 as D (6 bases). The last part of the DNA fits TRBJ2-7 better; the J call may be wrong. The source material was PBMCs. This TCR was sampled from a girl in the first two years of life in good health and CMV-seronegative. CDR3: CASSLGDTPYEQYF. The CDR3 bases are TGTGCCAGCAGCTTAGGGGACACTCCCTACGAGCAGTACTTC.